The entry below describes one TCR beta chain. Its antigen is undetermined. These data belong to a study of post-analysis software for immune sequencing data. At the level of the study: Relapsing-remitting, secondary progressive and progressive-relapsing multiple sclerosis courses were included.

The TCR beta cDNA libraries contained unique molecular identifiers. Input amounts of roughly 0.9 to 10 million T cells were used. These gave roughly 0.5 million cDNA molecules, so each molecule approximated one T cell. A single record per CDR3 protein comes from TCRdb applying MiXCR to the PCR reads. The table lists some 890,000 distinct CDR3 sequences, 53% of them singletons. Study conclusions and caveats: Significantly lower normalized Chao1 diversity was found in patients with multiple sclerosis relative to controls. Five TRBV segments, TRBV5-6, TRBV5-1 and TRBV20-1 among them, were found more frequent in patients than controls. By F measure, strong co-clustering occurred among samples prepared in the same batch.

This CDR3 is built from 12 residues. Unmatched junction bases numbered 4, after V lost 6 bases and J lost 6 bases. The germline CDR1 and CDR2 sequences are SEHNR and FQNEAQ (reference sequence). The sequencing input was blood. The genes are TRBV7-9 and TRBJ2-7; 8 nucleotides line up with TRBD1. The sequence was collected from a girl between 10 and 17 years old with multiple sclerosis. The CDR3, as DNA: TGTGCCAGCAGGGCAGGGGGCTTCGAGCAGTACTTC. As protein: CASRAGGFEQYF.